These 23 T cell receptor beta chains came from one sample sequenced in a study of immune evolution from preneoplasia to lung adenocarcinoma. The protocol was immunoSEQ multiplex PCR, while the TCRdb copy is restricted to in-frame clones and leaves out a portion. The table lists about 11,000 clones, roughly 85% of them singletons. The sequenced sample was FFPE minimally invasive lung adenocarcinoma tissue. Every receptor here comes from a person aged 65 to 79 with lung adenocarcinoma.

The rearrangement uses TRBV30 and TRBJ2-1; D is perhaps TRBD1 or TRBD2 (5 bases each). The CDR3 length is 13 residues. CDR1 and CDR2 (germline): GTSNPN, SVGIG (reference sequence). Trimming pared 6 bases from V and 7 bases from J, leaving 16 bases between. This CDR3 reads CACLGALTNEQFF. DNA of the CDR3: TGTGCCTGCCTCGGGGCTCTTACAAATGAGCAGTTCTTC.

The J gene is TRBJ2-7, the V gene TRBV6-6, with a weak D call TRBD2 (5 bases). This CDR3 is 15 amino acids long. Per the germline V gene, CDR1 is MNHNY and CDR2 is SVGAGI (reference sequence). Trimming took 0 bases from V and 0 from J, leaving 9 bases between them. CDR3 sequence: CASSYSSEPSYEQYF. Here the CDR3 DNA reads TGTGCCAGCAGTTACTCTAGCGAACCCTCCTACGAGCAGTACTTC.

The chain is built from TRBV30 and TRBJ2-1, with 12 positions matching TRBD2. Germline V gene data show CDR1 as GTSNPN and CDR2 as SVGIG (reference sequence). This CDR3 is built from 16 residues. Germline trimming cut 7 bases from V and 0 bases from J; bases unmatched to any gene: 7. The CDR3 sequence: CASNRLAGVSYNEQFF. CDR3 nucleotides: TGTGCCTCCAACAGACTAGCGGGAGTCTCCTACAATGAGCAGTTCTTC.

The chain joins TRBV28 to TRBJ1-5; D is unresolved. The CDR3 consists of 15 residues. The V end lost 5 bases, the J end lost 2 bases, and 13 bases lay between the germline ends. Germline-derived CDR1 and CDR2 are MDHEN and SYDVKM. The CDR3 here is CASSPLVVGNQPQHF. For the CDR3, the DNA is TGTGCCAGCAGTCCCCTAGTGGTGGGCAATCAGCCCCAGCATTTT.

The chain carries TRBV27 and TRBJ1-2; TRBD1 matches 11 bases. The CDR3 has 13 residues. With V trimmed by 11 bases and J by 3 bases, 5 bases remained unmatched. Germline values: CDR1 MNHEY, CDR2 SMNVEV (reference sequence). The CDR3 sequence is CASKDRGHYGYTF. CDR3 bases: TGTGCCTCCAAGGACAGGGGGCACTATGGCTACACCTTC.

This chain's CDR3 is CASSETGAYTF. The CDR3 region has the DNA TGTGCCAGCAGTGAGACAGGGGCCTACACCTTC. V is TRBV2 and J is TRBJ1-2; 8 nucleotides align to TRBD1. The CDR3 sequence is 11 residues long. CDR1 is SNHLY, CDR2 FYNNEI, per germline. V was pared by 3 bases and J by 10 bases, with 1 base of the junction left unmatched.

To note about this clone: Germline and junction disagree at one end, which may indicate a read error. This sequence joins TRBV29-1 and TRBJ2-3; D remains ambiguous. The V gene's germline CDR1 is SQVTM and CDR2 ANQGSEA. This CDR3 has 11 residues. The CDR3 nucleotides read TGCAGCGTTGACTCTGCAGCCTTTTTCTTTTTT. Amino acid sequence: CSVDSAAFFFF.

The rearrangement joins TRBV11-2 to TRBJ2-1, with D tentatively TRBD2 (6 bases). The CDR3 is 13 amino acids. Trimming removed 4 bases from V and 10 bases from J, with 14 bases in between. Germline assignment: CDR1 SGHAT and CDR2 FQNNGV. The CDR3 loop is CASSSTRAGEQFF. The CDR3 DNA reads as TGTGCCAGCAGCTCTACTAGGGCGGGAGAGCAGTTCTTC.

This chain links TRBV7-8 with TRBJ2-4; D is perhaps TRBD2 (7 bases). V was clipped by 5 bases and J by 1 base, with 15 bases between them. CDR1 is SGHVS and CDR2 is FQNEAQ in the germline V gene. This CDR3 region has 16 residues. This CDR3 is CASSPLGGAAKNIQYF. The CDR3 nucleotides are TGTGCCAGCAGCCCCCTTGGGGGGGCGGCCAAAAACATTCAGTACTTC.

V gene TRBV6-1 combines with J gene TRBJ1-4, with TRBD1 identical over 9 bases. With V trimmed by 6 bases and J by 5 bases, 4 bases remained unmatched. This CDR3 is 14 amino acids long. Germline lookup yields CDR1 MNHNS and CDR2 SASEGT. This chain's CDR3 is CASRRDRGNEKLFF. The CDR3 nucleotides read TGTGCCAGCAGGAGAGACAGGGGGAATGAAAAACTGTTTTTT.

The chain joins TRBV9 to TRBJ2-7; D is uncertain. This CDR3 has 14 amino acids. CDR1 is SGDLS and CDR2 is YYNGEE in the germline V gene. Trimming took 0 bases from V and 5 from J, leaving 12 bases between them. In DNA form, the CDR3 reads TGTGCCAGCAGCGTAGGCCCTGGCGTCCACGAGCAGTACTTC. Translated, it gives CASSVGPGVHEQYF.

This clone has a single count. The V gene is TRBV6-5, the J gene TRBJ1-2; 8 bases map to TRBD1. V was clipped by 3 bases and J by 4 bases; unmatched bases: 7. Germline CDR1 and CDR2: MNHEY and SVGAGI. CDR3 size: 15 residues. The CDR3 DNA is TGTGCCAGCAGTTATGATTCAGGGGGCGGCTATGGCTACACCTTC. Protein: CASSYDSGGGYGYTF.

The rearrangement links TRBV30 to TRBJ2-7; D unresolved. Between the trimmed V and J ends, which lost 0 bases and 6 bases, there was a span of 12 bases. Germline V gives CDR1 GTSNPN, CDR2 SVGIG (reference sequence). This CDR3 has 13 amino acids. The CDR3 reads CAWSVQLRSEQYF. CDR3 nucleotides: TGTGCCTGGAGTGTACAACTGAGGAGCGAGCAGTACTTC.

This clone was detected only a few times. V is TRBV30 and J is TRBJ1-1; D is unresolved. In germline, CDR1 is GTSNPN, CDR2 SVGIG (reference sequence). This CDR3 comprises 13 residues. V was pared by 0 bases and J by 13 bases, with 18 bases between. The CDR3 here is CAWSVELKGRGFF. The DNA for the CDR3 is TGTGCCTGGAGTGTTGAATTGAAGGGAAGAGGTTTCTTT.

The chain is built from TRBV5-1 and TRBJ1-1, with 9 nucleotides matching TRBD1. The V and J ends lost 4 bases and 6 bases, in that order; junction bases with no gene match: 7. This CDR3 region has 14 residues. Germline V gene sequence: CDR1 SGHRS, CDR2 YFSETQ. The CDR3 loop is CASSQGQGLAEAFF. The DNA for the CDR3 is TGCGCCAGCAGCCAGGGACAGGGTCTCGCTGAAGCTTTCTTT.

The CDR3 nucleotides are TGTGCCAGCAGTCCTACTTTCGGGACTAGCGGGAATGTGGAGACCCAGTACTTC. Its protein is CASSPTFGTSGNVETQYF. The chain has TRBV2 and TRBJ2-5, with TRBD2 identical over 13 bases. Germline CDR1 is SNHLY and CDR2 is FYNNEI. This CDR3 is built from 18 residues. V lost 5 bases and J lost 5; bases outside the gene matches: 14. Supplemented by reference TRBV2 and TRBJ2-5, the full variable domain reads EPEVTQTPSHQVTQMGQEVILRCVPISNHLYFYWYRQILGQKVEFLVSFYNNEISEKSEIFDDQFSVERPDGSNFTLKIRSTKLEDSAMYFCASSPTFGTSGNVETQYFGPGTRLLVL.

This chain uses TRBV19 with TRBJ2-7, with D perhaps TRBD1 (5 bases). The CDR3 totals 14 residues. CDR1 LNHDA and CDR2 SQIVND come from the germline V gene (reference sequence). V was cut by 6 bases and J by 3 bases, with 15 bases left in between. The CDR3 DNA sequence: TGTGCCAGTAGACCGCAGGGTGGAGTCTACGAGCAGTACTTC. As protein: CASRPQGGVYEQYF.

J is TRBJ1-1 and V is TRBV15; D is unresolved. Germline values: CDR1 LNHNV, CDR2 YYDKDF (reference sequence). The CDR3 runs 14 residues. V was cut by 0 bases and J by 8 bases, with 13 bases left in between. The CDR3 here is CATSRDMAVNEAFF. The CDR3 region has the DNA TGTGCCACCAGCAGAGATATGGCAGTGAACGAAGCTTTCTTT.

The chain carries TRBV4-1 and TRBJ2-1; TRBD1 aligns across 10 bases. Germline CDR1 MGHRA, CDR2 YSYEKL. The CDR3 is made up of 15 amino acids. Unmatched junction bases numbered 6, after V lost 4 bases and J lost 6 bases. CDR3 nucleotides: TGCGCCAGCAGCCGAACCGGGACAGGGGTCAATGAGCAGTTCTTC. Translated: CASSRTGTGVNEQFF.

The chain joins TRBV6-5 to TRBJ1-2; no definite D call. V lost 8 bases and J 0 bases, leaving 10 bases between the germline ends. The CDR3 sequence is 13 residues long. Germline loops: CDR1 MNHEY, CDR2 SVGAGI. CDR3 nucleotides: TGTGCCAGCGGTCAGGCCCCTAACTATGGCTACACCTTC. This encodes CASGQAPNYGYTF.

The rearrangement links TRBV15 to TRBJ1-6; the match to TRBD1 covers 7 bases. Germline CDR1 is LNHNV and CDR2 is YYDKDF (reference sequence). Trimming removed 3 bases from V and 10 bases from J; junction bases left unmatched: 6. The CDR3 totals 14 residues. CDR3 loop: CATSSRQGHSPLHF. The CDR3 DNA reads as TGTGCCACCAGCAGTAGACAGGGTCACTCACCCCTCCACTTT.

The gene calls are TRBV11-2 and TRBJ1-1, with D perhaps TRBD1 (5 bases). Trimming took 0 bases from V and 8 from J, leaving 10 bases between them. The CDR3 totals 13 residues. Germline V lookup: CDR1 SGHAT, CDR2 FQNNGV. CDR3 DNA: TGTGCCAGCAGCTTAGATGGGAAGGGGGAAGCTTTCTTT. It codes for CASSLDGKGEAFF.

The rearrangement joins TRBV19 to TRBJ2-5, with D tentatively TRBD1 (5 bases). Germline V gene data show CDR1 as LNHDA and CDR2 as SQIVND (reference sequence). V lost 3 bases to trimming and J lost 1 base, with 12 bases between them. The CDR3 runs to 15 residues. CDR3 DNA: TGTGCCAGTAGTATGCTTGTGGGGCTCCAAGAGACCCAGTACTTC. It codes for CASSMLVGLQETQYF.